This passage covers 9 T cell receptor beta chains from one sample sequenced in a study of siplizumab effects on memory and regulatory T cells. Clones were read by immunoSEQ multiplex PCR, and TCRdb kept only the in-frame ones, dropping some. This table holds 50,000 to 60,000 clones, more than 85% found once. The sample comprised naive CD8+ T cells sorted from blood. The origin of the receptors is a human donor in good health.

The table lists this clone with a count of one. The chain links TRBV21-1 to TRBJ2-1; TRBD2, as called in the table, went unchecked against the DNA. TRBV21-1 is shown as a pseudogene. The CDR3 consists of 18 residues. The CDR3 is CASSKATPPGTDNNEQFF. CDR3 sequence (DNA): TGTGCCAGCAGCAAAGCCACCCCCCCCGGGACTGATAACAATGAGCAGTTCTTC.

The chain recombines TRBV6-4 with TRBJ2-7, with TRBD1 matching over 7 bases. This CDR3 has 14 amino acids. Germline V gives CDR1 MRHNA, CDR2 SNTAGT. Trimming removed 3 bases from V and 5 bases from J; junction bases left unmatched: 7. CDR3 bases: TGTGCCAGCAGTGATTTAGGGGGCAGGGACGAGCAGTACTTC. Its translation is CASSDLGGRDEQYF.

V is TRBV7-8 and J is TRBJ1-3; tentatively, D is TRBD1 (5 bases). Trimming took off 8 bases at V and 7 bases at J, with 15 bases between the two ends. The CDR3 spans 13 residues. The germline gives CDR1 SGHVS, CDR2 FQNEAQ. Written as DNA, the CDR3 is TGTGCCAGCTCCCGGTCAGGGCTGAACACCATATATTTT. It specifies CASSRSGLNTIYF.

V is TRBV4-1 and J is TRBJ2-7; 7 bases match TRBD2. The J segment lost 4 bases and the V segment lost 0 bases, leaving 9 bases of the junction unmatched. CDR1 is MGHRA, CDR2 YSYEKL, per germline. The CDR3 sequence is 16 residues long. CDR3 loop: CASSQDVASGGYEQYF. The CDR3 DNA is TGCGCCAGCAGCCAAGATGTGGCTAGCGGAGGGTACGAGCAGTACTTC.

J is TRBJ2-5 and V is TRBV5-1; either TRBD1 or TRBD2 may supply D (5 bases each). The CDR3 is 15 amino acids. The V end was cut by 4 bases, the J end by 1 base, with 14 bases between. CDR1 SGHRS and CDR2 YFSETQ come from the germline V gene. Here the CDR3 DNA reads TGCGCCAGCAGCCCGCCCGGGGCTCTCCAAGAGACCCAGTACTTC. The encoded protein is CASSPPGALQETQYF. Combining the CDR3 with reference TRBV5-1 and TRBJ2-5 gives the whole variable domain KAGVTQTPRYLIKTRGQQVTLSCSPISGHRSVSWYQQTPGQGLQFLFEYFSETQRNKGNFPGRFSGRQFSNSRSEMNVSTLELGDSALYLCASSPPGALQETQYFGPGTRLLVL.

The chain carries TRBV29-1 and TRBJ1-1; 10 positions agree with TRBD1. V lost 7 bases and J lost 1; bases outside the gene matches: 3. The CDR3 extends over 13 amino acids. The germline V gene has CDR1 SQVTM and CDR2 ANQGSEA. The CDR3 loop reads CSARDRGNTEAFF. CDR3 nucleotide sequence: TGCAGCGCAAGGGACAGGGGGAACACTGAAGCTTTCTTT.

The chain carries TRBV4-1 and TRBJ2-1; D call uncertain. CDR1 MGHRA and CDR2 YSYEKL come from the germline V gene. Deletions cut 1 base from V and 7 bases from J, with 8 bases between. The CDR3 extends over 13 amino acids. The CDR3 reads CASSQVGGNEQFF. The CDR3 DNA follows: TGCGCCAGCAGCCAAGTGGGTGGGAATGAGCAGTTCTTC.

The J gene is TRBJ2-7, the V gene TRBV11-1; TRBD2 agrees at 7 bases. V gave up 1 base and J gave up 1 base; unmatched junction bases: 1. The germline V gene has CDR1 SGHAT and CDR2 FQDESV (reference sequence). The CDR3 consists of 14 residues. CDR3 bases: TGTGCCAGCAGCTTAGTCGGGGGGTCCTACGAGCAGTACTTC. Translated: CASSLVGGSYEQYF.

This chain links TRBV2 with TRBJ2-7; weak D call: TRBD1 (5 bases). This CDR3 has 14 residues. Trimming removed 10 bases from V and 0 bases from J, with 16 bases in between. The germline gives CDR1 SNHLY, CDR2 FYNNEI. The CDR3 sequence: CATRRAPHSYEQYF. CDR3 sequence (DNA): TGTGCCACCCGCAGGGCCCCTCACTCCTACGAGCAGTACTTC. Based on the CDR3 plus reference TRBV2 and TRBJ2-7, the full variable domain is EPEVTQTPSHQVTQMGQEVILRCVPISNHLYFYWYRQILGQKVEFLVSFYNNEISEKSEIFDDQFSVERPDGSNFTLKIRSTKLEDSAMYFCATRRAPHSYEQYFGPGTRLTVT.